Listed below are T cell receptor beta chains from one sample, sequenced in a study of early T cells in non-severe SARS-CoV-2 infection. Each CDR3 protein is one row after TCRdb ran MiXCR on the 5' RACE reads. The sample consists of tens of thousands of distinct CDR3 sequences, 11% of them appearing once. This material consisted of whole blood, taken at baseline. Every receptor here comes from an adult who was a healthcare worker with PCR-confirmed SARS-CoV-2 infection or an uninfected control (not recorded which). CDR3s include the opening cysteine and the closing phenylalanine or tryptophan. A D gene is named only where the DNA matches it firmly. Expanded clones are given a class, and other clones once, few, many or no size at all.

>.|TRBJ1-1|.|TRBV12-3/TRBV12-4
CASNQWPQDKAFF
TGTGCCAGCAATCAGTGGCCCCAGGATAAGGCTTTCTTT
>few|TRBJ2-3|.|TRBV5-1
CASSLDGARSTDTQYF
TGCGCCAGCAGCTTGGATGGGGCACGAAGCACAGATACGCAGTATTTT
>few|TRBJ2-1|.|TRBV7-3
CASSLKVGMAAYNEQFF
TGTGCCAGCAGCTTAAAAGTAGGGATGGCGGCCTACAATGAGCAGTTCTTC
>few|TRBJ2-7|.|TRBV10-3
CAISESTGIHEQYF
TGTGCCATCAGTGAGTCAACAGGTATCCACGAGCAGTACTTC
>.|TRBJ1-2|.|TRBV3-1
CASSITGTNYGYTF
TGTGCCAGCAGCATCACCGGGACAAACTATGGCTACACCTTC
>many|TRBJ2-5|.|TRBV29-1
CSVGVTGQETQYF
TGCAGCGTCGGAGTGACAGGCCAAGAGACCCAGTACTTC
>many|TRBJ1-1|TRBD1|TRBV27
CASSWDRGSTEAFF
TGTGCCAGCAGTTGGGACAGGGGATCCACTGAAGCTTTCTTT
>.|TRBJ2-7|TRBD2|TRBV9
CASSVRAGGYEQYF
TGTGCCAGCAGCGTACGGGCGGGGGGCTACGAGCAGTACTTC
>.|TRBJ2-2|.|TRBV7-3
CASSLKGFSTGELFF
TGTGCCAGCAGCTTAAAAGGGTTCTCCACCGGGGAGCTGTTTTTT
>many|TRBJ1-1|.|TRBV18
CASSPLEANTEAFF
TGTGCCAGCTCACCACTTGAGGCGAACACTGAAGCTTTCTTT
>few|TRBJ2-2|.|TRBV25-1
CASLPTGTFTGELFF
TGTGCCAGTTTGCCTACCGGGACATTCACCGGGGAGCTGTTTTTT
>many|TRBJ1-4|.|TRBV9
CASSLNRERF
TGTGCCAGCAGTCTGAACAGGGAACGTTTT
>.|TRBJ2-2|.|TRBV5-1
CASSLGQINTGELFF
TGCGCCAGCAGCTTGGGACAGATCAACACCGGGGAGCTGTTTTTT
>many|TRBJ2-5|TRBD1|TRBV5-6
CASRGTGLFSETQYF
TGTGCCAGCAGGGGGACAGGCCTCTTCTCAGAGACCCAGTACTTC
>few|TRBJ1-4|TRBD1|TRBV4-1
CASSQDNGWTTGQQGEKLFF
TGCGCCAGCAGCCAAGACAATGGCTGGACGACGGGACAGCAGGGTGAAAAACTGTTTTTT
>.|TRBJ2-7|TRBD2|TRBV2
CASRGVAGGYEQYF
TGTGCCAGCAGGGGAGTAGCGGGGGGCTACGAGCAGTACTTC
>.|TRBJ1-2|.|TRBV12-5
CASGFDSSSYGYTF
TGTGCTAGTGGTTTTGACAGTTCCAGCTATGGCTACACCTTC
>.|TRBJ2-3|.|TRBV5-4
CASSITGSDTQYF
TGTGCCAGCAGCATTACAGGGTCAGATACGCAGTATTTT
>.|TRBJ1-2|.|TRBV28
CASTEGLRRGYTF
TGTGCCAGTACAGAGGGGCTCCGCCGTGGCTACACCTTC
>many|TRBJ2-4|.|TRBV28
CASSFRENIQYF
TGTGCCAGCAGTTTTAGGGAAAACATTCAGTACTTC
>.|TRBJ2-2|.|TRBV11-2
CASSLVQGAGELFF
TGTGCCAGCAGCTTAGTGCAGGGTGCCGGGGAGCTGTTTTTT
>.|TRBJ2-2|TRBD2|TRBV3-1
CASSQTSGGTGELFF
TGTGCCAGCAGCCAAACTAGCGGGGGGACCGGGGAGCTGTTTTTT
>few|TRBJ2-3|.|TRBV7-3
CASSPEKTSTDTQYF
TGTGCCAGCAGCCCCGAAAAGACTAGCACAGATACGCAGTATTTT
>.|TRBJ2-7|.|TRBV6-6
CASSWVHEQYF
TGTGCCAGCAGCTGGGTCCACGAGCAGTACTTC
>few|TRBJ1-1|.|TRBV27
CASGHAGEFTEAFF
TGTGCCAGCGGTCATGCAGGGGAGTTCACTGAAGCTTTCTTT
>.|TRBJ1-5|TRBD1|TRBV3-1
CASSLSGQGGQPQHF
TGTGCCAGCAGCCTATCCGGACAGGGCGGGCAGCCCCAGCATTTT
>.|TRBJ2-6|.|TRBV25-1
CATSNSGANVLTF
TGTGCCACCTCTAACTCTGGGGCCAACGTCCTGACTTTC
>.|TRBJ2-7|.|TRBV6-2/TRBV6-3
CASRRTAEYEQYF
TGTGCCAGCAGACGGACAGCCGAATACGAGCAGTACTTC
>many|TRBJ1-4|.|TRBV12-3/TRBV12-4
CASRGELGEKLFF
TGTGCCAGCAGGGGAGAGTTGGGTGAAAAACTGTTTTTT
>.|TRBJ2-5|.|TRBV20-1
CSANRDRRETQYF
TGCAGTGCGAACCGGGACCGGAGGGAGACCCAGTACTTC
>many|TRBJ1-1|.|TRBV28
CASTPPTLEAFF
TGTGCCAGCACTCCCCCGACTCTTGAAGCTTTCTTT
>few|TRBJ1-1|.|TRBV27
CASSFGMSNTEAFF
TGTGCCAGCAGTTTCGGTATGAGTAACACTGAAGCTTTCTTT
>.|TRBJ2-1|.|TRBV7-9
CASSLAGEEQFF
TGTGCCAGCAGCTTAGCGGGGGAAGAGCAGTTCTTC
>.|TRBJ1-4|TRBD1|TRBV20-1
CSASRTGDEKLFF
TGCAGTGCCTCACGGACAGGGGACGAAAAACTGTTTTTT
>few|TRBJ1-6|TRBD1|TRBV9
CASSVGDRPPNSPLHF
TGTGCCAGCAGCGTAGGGGACAGGCCTCCGAATTCACCCCTCCACTTT
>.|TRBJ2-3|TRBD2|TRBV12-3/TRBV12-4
CASSSLAASTDTQYF
TGTGCCAGCAGTTCCCTAGCGGCTAGCACAGATACGCAGTATTTT
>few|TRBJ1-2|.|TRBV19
CASSIGRISNYGYTF
TGTGCCAGTAGTATCGGGCGGATATCTAACTATGGCTACACCTTC
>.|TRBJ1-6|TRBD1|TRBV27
CASKSQGARNSPLHF
TGTGCCAGCAAATCACAGGGGGCGCGAAATTCACCCCTCCACTTT
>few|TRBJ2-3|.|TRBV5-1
CASSSGIPSTDTQYF
TGCGCCAGCAGCTCGGGTATACCGAGCACAGATACGCAGTATTTT
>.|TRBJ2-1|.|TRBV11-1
CASSPRYKRVSSYNEQFF
TGTGCCAGCAGCCCCCGGTATAAGCGGGTTAGCTCCTACAATGAGCAGTTCTTC
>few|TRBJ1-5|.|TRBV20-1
CSASLGGQPQHF
TGCAGTGCTAGTTTGGGGGGCCAGCCCCAGCATTTT
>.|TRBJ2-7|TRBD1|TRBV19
CASSHQGQGTEQYF
TGTGCCAGTAGTCACCAAGGACAGGGGACCGAGCAGTACTTC
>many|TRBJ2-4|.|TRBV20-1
CSASIDIGAKNIQYF
TGCAGTGCCTCAATAGACATTGGAGCCAAAAACATTCAGTACTTC
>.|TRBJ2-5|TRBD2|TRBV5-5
CASSLLASGVRETQYF
TGTGCCAGCAGCTTGTTGGCTAGCGGGGTTCGTGAGACCCAGTACTTC
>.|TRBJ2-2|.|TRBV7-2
CASSLGITGELFF
TGTGCCAGCAGCTTAGGAATAACCGGGGAGCTGTTTTTT